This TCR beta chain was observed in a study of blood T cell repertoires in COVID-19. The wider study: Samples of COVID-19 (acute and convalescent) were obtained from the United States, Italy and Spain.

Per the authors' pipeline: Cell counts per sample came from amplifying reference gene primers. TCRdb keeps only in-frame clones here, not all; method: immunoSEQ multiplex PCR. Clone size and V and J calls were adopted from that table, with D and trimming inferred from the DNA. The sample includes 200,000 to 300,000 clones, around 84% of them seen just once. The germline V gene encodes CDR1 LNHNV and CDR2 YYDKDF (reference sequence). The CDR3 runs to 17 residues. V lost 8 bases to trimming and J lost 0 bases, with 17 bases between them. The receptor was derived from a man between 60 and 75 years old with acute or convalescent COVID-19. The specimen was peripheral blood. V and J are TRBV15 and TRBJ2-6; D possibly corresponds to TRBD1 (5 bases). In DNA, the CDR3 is TGTGCCACCTCTCGCCTACAGGTCAGCTCTGGGGCCAACGTCCTGACTTTC. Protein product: CATSRLQVSSGANVLTF.